The 5 T cell receptor beta chains presented below share a single source sample, sequenced in a study of brain T cells in children with intractable seizures. Some clones are missing from TCRdb's copy, which holds only in-frame ones; the method was immunoSEQ multiplex PCR. The repertoire holds about 76,000 clones, about 93% seen once, with approximately 1.4% in the top ten. The sequencing here drew on peripheral blood, taken at surgery. The receptors derive from a boy under three years old with tuberous sclerosis and intractable seizures.

The rearrangement uses TRBV6-6 and TRBJ2-3; a weak D match, TRBD2 (5 bases). The V gene lost 0 bases and the J gene lost 3 bases, with 10 bases spanning the gap. Germline loops: CDR1 MNHNY, CDR2 SVGAGI (reference sequence). The CDR3 covers 15 residues. In DNA form, the CDR3 reads TGTGCCAGCAGTTACTCGACTCAGCGGACAGATACGCAGTATTTT. Amino acid sequence: CASSYSTQRTDTQYF.

V is TRBV3-1 (or the pseudogene TRBV3-2) and J is TRBJ2-7; D not resolved. The germline V gene encodes CDR1 LGHDT and CDR2 YNNKEL (reference sequence). V was cut by 3 bases and J by 0 bases, with 9 bases left in between. CDR3 length: 14 residues. CDR3 in amino acids: CASSQGIPSYEQYF. The CDR3 DNA follows: TGTGCCAGCAGCCAGGGTATTCCCTCCTACGAGCAGTACTTC.

In regard to this clone: Compared with germline, one end of the junction differs, possibly owing to a read error. This sequence joins TRBV7-7 and TRBJ2-1; 7 positions agree with TRBD1. The germline V gene encodes CDR1 SSHAT and CDR2 FNYEAQ (reference sequence). The CDR3 runs 16 residues. The CDR3 DNA sequence: TGTGCTAGCAGCCCTACGACAGGGAGCTCCTACAATGAGCAGTTCTTC. It specifies CASSPTTGSSYNEQFF.

This clone was counted a single time. The rearrangement uses TRBV6-5 and TRBJ2-3, with TRBD2 matching over 8 bases. V trimming: 0 bases; J trimming: 3 bases; junction bases outside the gene matches: 5. CDR1 and CDR2 from the germline V gene are MNHEY and SVGAGI. This CDR3 has 16 amino acids. The CDR3 DNA reads TGTGCCAGCAGTTACTCATTCGCGGGGGGAACAGATACGCAGTATTTT. Amino acid sequence: CASSYSFAGGTDTQYF.

The J gene is TRBJ2-1, the V gene TRBV19; 8 positions match TRBD2. V lost 3 bases, J lost 5 bases, and 6 bases stayed unmatched. CDR1 and CDR2 from the germline V gene are LNHDA and SQIVND (reference sequence). The CDR3 runs 15 residues. Written as DNA, the CDR3 is TGTGCCAGTAGTATCGCGGGGGGCGCGAACAATGAGCAGTTCTTC. Protein: CASSIAGGANNEQFF. The complete variable domain, with remaining parts taken from reference TRBV19 and TRBJ2-1, reads DGGITQSPKYLFRKEGQNVTLSCEQNLNHDAMYWYRQDPGQGLRLIYYSQIVNDFQKGDIAEGYSVSREKKESFPLTVTSAQKNPTAFYLCASSIAGGANNEQFFGPGTRLTVL.